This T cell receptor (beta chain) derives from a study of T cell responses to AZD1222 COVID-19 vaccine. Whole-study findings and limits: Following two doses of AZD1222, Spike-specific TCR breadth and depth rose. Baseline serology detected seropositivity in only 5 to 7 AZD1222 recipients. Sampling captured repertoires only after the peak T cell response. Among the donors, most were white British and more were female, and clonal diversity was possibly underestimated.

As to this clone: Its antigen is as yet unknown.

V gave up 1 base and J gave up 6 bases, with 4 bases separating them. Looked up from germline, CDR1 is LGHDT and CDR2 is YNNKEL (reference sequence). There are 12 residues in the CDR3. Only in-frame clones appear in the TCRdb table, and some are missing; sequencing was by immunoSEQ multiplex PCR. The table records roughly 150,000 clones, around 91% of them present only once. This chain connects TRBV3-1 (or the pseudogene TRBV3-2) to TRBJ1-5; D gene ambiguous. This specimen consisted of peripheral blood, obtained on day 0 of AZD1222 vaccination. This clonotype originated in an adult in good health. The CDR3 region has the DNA TGTGCCAGCAGCCAAGGAACTCAGCCCCAGCATTTT. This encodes CASSQGTQPQHF.